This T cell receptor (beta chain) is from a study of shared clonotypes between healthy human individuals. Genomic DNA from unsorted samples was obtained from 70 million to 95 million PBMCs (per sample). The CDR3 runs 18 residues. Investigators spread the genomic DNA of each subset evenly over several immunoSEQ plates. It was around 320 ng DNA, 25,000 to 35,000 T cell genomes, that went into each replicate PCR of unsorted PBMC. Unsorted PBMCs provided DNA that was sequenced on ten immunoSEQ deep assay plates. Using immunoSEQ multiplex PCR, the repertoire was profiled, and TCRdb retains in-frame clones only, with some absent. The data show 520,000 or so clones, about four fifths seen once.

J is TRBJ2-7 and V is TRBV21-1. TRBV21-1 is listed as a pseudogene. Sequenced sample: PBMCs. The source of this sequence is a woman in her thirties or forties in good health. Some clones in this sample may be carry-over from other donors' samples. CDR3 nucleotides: TGTGCCAGCAGCAAACCAAGCCCCCAGGGGCGGGGTTCCTACGAGCAGTACTTC. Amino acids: CASSKPSPQGRGSYEQYF.